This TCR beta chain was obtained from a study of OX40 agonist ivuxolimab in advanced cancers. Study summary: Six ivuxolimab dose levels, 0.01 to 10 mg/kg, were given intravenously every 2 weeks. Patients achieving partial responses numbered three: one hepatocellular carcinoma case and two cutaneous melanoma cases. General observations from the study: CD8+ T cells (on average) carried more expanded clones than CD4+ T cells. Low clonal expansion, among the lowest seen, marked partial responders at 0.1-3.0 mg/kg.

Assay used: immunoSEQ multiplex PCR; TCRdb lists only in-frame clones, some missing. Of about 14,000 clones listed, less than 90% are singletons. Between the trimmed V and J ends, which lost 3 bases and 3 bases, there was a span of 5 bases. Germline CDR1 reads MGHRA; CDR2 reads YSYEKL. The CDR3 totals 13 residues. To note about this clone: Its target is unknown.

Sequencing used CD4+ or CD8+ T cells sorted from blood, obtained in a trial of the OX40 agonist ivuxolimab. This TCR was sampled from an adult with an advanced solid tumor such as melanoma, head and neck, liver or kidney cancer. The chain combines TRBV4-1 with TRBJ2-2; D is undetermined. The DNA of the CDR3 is TGCGCCAGCAGCCAGTGGGACACCGGGGAGCTGTTTTTT. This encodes CASSQWDTGELFF.